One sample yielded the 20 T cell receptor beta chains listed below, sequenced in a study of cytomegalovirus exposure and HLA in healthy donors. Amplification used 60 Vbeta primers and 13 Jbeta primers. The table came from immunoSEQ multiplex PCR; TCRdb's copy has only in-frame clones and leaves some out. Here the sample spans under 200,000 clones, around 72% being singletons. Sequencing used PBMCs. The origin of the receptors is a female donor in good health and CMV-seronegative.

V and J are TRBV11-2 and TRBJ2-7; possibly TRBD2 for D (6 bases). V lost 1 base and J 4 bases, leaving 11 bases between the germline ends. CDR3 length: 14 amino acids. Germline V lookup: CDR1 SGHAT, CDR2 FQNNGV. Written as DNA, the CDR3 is TGTGCCAGCAGCTTAGTGGGGGGTGAATACGAGCAGTACTTC. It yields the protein CASSLVGGEYEQYF.

CDR3 loop: CASRGVPGELFF. CDR3 in DNA: TGTGCCAGCCGGGGGGTACCCGGGGAGCTGTTTTTT. The chain combines TRBV28 with TRBJ2-2, with 7 bases fitting TRBD2. CDR3 length: 12 amino acids. The junction had 3 bases not matched to a gene; V was cut back by 8 bases and J by 6 bases. Germline lookup yields CDR1 MDHEN and CDR2 SYDVKM.

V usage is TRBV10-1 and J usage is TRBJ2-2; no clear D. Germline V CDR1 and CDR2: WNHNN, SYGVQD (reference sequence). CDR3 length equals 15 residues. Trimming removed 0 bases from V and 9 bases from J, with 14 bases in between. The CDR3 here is CASSESLLKSRELFF. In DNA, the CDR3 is TGCGCCAGCAGTGAGTCGTTGTTAAAGAGCCGGGAGCTGTTTTTT.

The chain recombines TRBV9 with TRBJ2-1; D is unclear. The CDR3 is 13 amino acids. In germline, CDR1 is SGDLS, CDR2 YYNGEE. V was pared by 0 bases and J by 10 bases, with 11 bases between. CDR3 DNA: TGTGCCAGCAGCGTAGAGGCTAGTGGAGAGCAGTTCTTC. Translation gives CASSVEASGEQFF.

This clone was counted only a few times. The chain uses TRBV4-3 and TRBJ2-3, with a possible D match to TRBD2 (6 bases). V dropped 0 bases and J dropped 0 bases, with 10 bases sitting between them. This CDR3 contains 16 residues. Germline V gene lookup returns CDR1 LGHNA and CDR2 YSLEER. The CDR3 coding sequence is TGCGCCAGCAGCCAAGATTGGCGGGGTAGCACAGATACGCAGTATTTT. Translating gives CASSQDWRGSTDTQYF.

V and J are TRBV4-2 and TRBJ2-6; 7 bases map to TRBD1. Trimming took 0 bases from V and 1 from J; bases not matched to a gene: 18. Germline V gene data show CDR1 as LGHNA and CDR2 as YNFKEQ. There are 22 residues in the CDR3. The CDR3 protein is CASSQDRAGTVLPSSGANVLTF. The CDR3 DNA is TGTGCCAGCAGCCAAGATCGGGCCGGGACAGTCCTCCCTAGTTCTGGGGCCAACGTCCTGACTTTC.

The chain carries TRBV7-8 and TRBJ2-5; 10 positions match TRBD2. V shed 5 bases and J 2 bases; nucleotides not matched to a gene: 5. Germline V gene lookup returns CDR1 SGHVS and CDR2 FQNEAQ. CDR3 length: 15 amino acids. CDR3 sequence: CASSATSGTQETQYF. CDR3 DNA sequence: TGTGCCAGCAGCGCAACTAGCGGGACTCAAGAGACCCAGTACTTC.

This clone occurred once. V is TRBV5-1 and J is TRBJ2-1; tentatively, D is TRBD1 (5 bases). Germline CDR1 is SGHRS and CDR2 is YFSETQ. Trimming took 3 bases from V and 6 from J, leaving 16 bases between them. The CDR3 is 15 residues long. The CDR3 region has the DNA TGCGCCAGCAGCTCGGGTCGACAGAAAGGCAATGAGCAGTTCTTC. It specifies CASSSGRQKGNEQFF.

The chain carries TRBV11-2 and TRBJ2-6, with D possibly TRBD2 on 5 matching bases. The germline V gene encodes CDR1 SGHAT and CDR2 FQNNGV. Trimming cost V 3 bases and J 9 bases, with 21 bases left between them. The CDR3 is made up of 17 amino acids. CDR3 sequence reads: CASSLRHGNSGRNVLTF. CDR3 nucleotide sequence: TGTGCCAGCAGCTTGCGTCACGGGAACTCTGGGCGCAACGTCCTGACTTTC.

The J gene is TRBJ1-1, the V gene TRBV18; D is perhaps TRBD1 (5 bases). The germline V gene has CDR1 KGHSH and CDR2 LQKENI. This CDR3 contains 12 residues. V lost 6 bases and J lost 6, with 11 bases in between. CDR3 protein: CASSGTIAEAFF. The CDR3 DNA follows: TGTGCCAGCTCGGGGACTATAGCTGAAGCTTTCTTT.

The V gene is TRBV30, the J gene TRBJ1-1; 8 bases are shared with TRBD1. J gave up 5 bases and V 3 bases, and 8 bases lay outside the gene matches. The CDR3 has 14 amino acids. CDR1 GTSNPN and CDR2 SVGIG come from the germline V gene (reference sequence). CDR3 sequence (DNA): TGTGCCTGGAGCCCGACAGGGGCGGGAACTGAAGCTTTCTTT. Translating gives CAWSPTGAGTEAFF.

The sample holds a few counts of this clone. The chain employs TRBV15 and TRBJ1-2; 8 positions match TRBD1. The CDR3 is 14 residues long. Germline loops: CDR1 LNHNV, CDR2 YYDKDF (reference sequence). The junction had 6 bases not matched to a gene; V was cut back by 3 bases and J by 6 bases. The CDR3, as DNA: TGTGCCACCAGCAGTAGACAGGGGAGGGATGGCTACACCTTC. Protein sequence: CATSSRQGRDGYTF.

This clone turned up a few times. The CDR3 region has the DNA TGTGCCAGCAGGGAGGACAGGGGGGGGCGTCGGCTATATGGCTACACCTTC. Its translation: CASREDRGGRRLYGYTF. The V gene is TRBV27, the J gene TRBJ1-2; 10 nucleotides match TRBD1. J gave up 5 bases and V 6 bases, and 15 bases lay outside the gene matches. Germline V lookup: CDR1 MNHEY, CDR2 SMNVEV (reference sequence). The CDR3 sequence is 17 residues long.

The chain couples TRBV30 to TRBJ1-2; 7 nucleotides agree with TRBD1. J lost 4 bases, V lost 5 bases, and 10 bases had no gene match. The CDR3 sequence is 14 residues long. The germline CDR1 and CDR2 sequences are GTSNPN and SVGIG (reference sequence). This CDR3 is CAWGGQKPSYGYTF. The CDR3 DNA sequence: TGTGCCTGGGGGGGACAGAAACCTAGCTATGGCTACACCTTC.

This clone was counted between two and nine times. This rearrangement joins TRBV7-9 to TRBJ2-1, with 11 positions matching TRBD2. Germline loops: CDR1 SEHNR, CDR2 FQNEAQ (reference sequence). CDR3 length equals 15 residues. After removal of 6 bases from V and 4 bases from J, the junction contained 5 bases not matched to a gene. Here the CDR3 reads CASREGTSGYNEQFF. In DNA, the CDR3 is TGTGCCAGCAGGGAGGGGACTAGCGGTTACAATGAGCAGTTCTTC. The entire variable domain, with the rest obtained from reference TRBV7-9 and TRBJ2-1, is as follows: DTGVSQNPRHKITKRGQNVTFRCDPISEHNRLYWYRQTLGQGPEFLTYFQNEAQLEKSRLLSDRFSAERPKGSFSTLEIQRTEQGDSAMYLCASREGTSGYNEQFFGPGTRLTVL.

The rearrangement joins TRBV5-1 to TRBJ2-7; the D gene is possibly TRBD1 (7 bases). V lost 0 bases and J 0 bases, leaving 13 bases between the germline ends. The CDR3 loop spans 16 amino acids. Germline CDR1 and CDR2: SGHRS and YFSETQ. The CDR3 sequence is CASSLVGGQSSYEQYF. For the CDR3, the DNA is TGCGCCAGCAGCTTGGTGGGGGGACAGAGCTCCTACGAGCAGTACTTC. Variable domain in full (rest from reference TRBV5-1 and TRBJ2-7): KAGVTQTPRYLIKTRGQQVTLSCSPISGHRSVSWYQQTPGQGLQFLFEYFSETQRNKGNFPGRFSGRQFSNSRSEMNVSTLELGDSALYLCASSLVGGQSSYEQYFGPGTRLTVT.

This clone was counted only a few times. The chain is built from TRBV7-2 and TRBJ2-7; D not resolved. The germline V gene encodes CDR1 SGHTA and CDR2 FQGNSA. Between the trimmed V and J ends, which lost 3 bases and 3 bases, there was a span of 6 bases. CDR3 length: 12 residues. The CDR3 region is CASSFIGYEQYF. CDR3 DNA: TGTGCCAGCAGCTTCATCGGCTACGAGCAGTACTTC. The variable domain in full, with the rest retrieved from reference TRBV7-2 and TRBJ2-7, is GAGVSQSPSNKVTEKGKDVELRCDPISGHTALYWYRQSLGQGLEFLIYFQGNSAPDKSGLPSDRFSAERTGGSVSTLTIQRTQQEDSAVYLCASSFIGYEQYFGPGTRLTVT.

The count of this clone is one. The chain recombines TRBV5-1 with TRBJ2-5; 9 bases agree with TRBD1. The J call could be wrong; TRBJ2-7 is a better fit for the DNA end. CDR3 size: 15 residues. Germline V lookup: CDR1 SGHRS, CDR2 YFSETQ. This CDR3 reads CASSLGQGISYEQYF. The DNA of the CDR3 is TGCGCCAGCAGCCTAGGACAGGGGATCTCCTACGAGCAGTACTTC.

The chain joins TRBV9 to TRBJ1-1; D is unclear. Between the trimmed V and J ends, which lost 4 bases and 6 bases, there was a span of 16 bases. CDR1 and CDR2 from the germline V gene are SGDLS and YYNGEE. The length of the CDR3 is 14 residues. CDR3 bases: TGTGCCAGCAGCATCTCGTCCCAACGCGCTGAAGCTTTCTTT. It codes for CASSISSQRAEAFF. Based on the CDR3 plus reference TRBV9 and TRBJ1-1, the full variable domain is DSGVTQTPKHLITATGQRVTLRCSPRSGDLSVYWYQQSLDQGLQFLIQYYNGEERAKGNILERFSAQQFPDLHSELNLSSLELGDSALYFCASSISSQRAEAFFGQGTRLTVV.

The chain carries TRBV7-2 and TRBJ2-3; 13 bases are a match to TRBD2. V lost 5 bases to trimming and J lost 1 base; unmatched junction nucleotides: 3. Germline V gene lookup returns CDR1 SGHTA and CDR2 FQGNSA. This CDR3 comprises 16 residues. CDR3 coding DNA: TGTGCCAGCAGCAGGACTAGCGGGAGTGGCACAGATACGCAGTATTTT. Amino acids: CASSRTSGSGTDTQYF.